A single sample gave rise to the 25 T cell receptor beta chains below, sequenced in a study of blood T cell repertoires in COVID-19. Data came from immunoSEQ multiplex PCR; TCRdb stores just in-frame clones and leaves some out. There are around 130,000 clones in the sample; roughly 80% occur only once, and 15% to 20% lies in the top ten. The sequenced sample consisted of peripheral blood. These TCRs come from a woman in her forties or fifties with acute or convalescent COVID-19.

This clone was seen a single time. Different DNA sequences within this sample yield the same CDR3. The rearrangement uses TRBV10-3 and TRBJ1-2; TRBD1 agrees at 8 bases. CDR1 and CDR2 (germline): ENHRY, SYGVKD. V was pared by 0 bases and J by 8 bases, with 5 bases of the junction left unmatched. This CDR3 spans 14 amino acids. In DNA form, the CDR3 reads TGTGCCATCAGTGAGTCGGACAGGGCTGGAGGCTACACCTTC. This sequence encodes CAISESDRAGGYTF.

The rearrangement links TRBV12-5 to TRBJ2-1; 7 bases match TRBD1. The CDR3 length is 13 residues. CDR1 is LGHNT and CDR2 is FRNRAP in the germline V gene. The ends lost 1 base at V and 8 bases at J; junction bases unmatched: 2. CDR3 nucleotide sequence: TGTGCTAGTGGTTTGGGGGACAGCTATGAGCAGTTCTTC. Translating it yields CASGLGDSYEQFF.

This clone was observed once. The chain has TRBV6-1 and TRBJ2-1; 8 nucleotides match TRBD1. Germline CDR1 and CDR2: MNHNS and SASEGT. The V and J ends lost 1 base and 7 bases, in that order; junction bases with no gene match: 6. CDR3 length equals 15 residues. The CDR3 DNA follows: TGTGCCAGCAGTGAAGGGGACAGGTCTTGGAATGAGCAGTTCTTC. This translates into CASSEGDRSWNEQFF.

The chain employs TRBV9 and TRBJ2-4, with D perhaps TRBD2 (5 bases). Germline CDR1 is SGDLS and CDR2 is YYNGEE. The CDR3 sequence is 15 residues long. The germline V and J ends were trimmed by 2 bases and 6 bases, with 15 bases remaining between them. CDR3 sequence reads: CASSVGTLGGNIQYF. CDR3 DNA sequence: TGTGCCAGCAGCGTGGGCACACTTGGAGGAAACATTCAGTACTTC.

V usage is TRBV12-3 or TRBV12-4 and J usage is TRBJ1-2, with D maybe TRBD1 (5 bases). V was trimmed by 7 bases and J by 8 bases, leaving 17 bases between them. This CDR3 spans 13 amino acids. The CDR3 nucleotides are TGTGCCAGCACCGCCCGGGGGGGGAGAGGCTACACCTTC. It yields the protein CASTARGGRGYTF.

The chain links TRBV6-6 to TRBJ1-2; 7 positions agree with TRBD1. V was pared by 0 bases and J by 6 bases, with 7 bases of the junction left unmatched. Germline CDR1 and CDR2: MNHNY and SVGAGI (reference sequence). The CDR3 has 15 residues. In DNA, the CDR3 is TGTGCCAGCAGTTACTCCGGGACAGTAACCAATGGCTACACCTTC. Translation: CASSYSGTVTNGYTF.

The table lists this clone with a few counts. This chain uses TRBV7-2 with TRBJ1-2, with 10 nucleotides matching TRBD1. Per germline, CDR1 SGHTA and CDR2 FQGNSA. Losses at the gene ends were 4 bases for V and 2 bases for J; bases not matched to a gene: 7. The CDR3 runs 16 residues. CDR3 bases: TGTGCCAGCAGCTACTATGGGGACAGGGGAAACTATGGCTACACCTTC. Its protein is CASSYYGDRGNYGYTF. The whole variable domain, remainder taken from reference TRBV7-2 and TRBJ1-2, is GAGVSQSPSNKVTEKGKDVELRCDPISGHTALYWYRQSLGQGLEFLIYFQGNSAPDKSGLPSDRFSAERTGGSVSTLTIQRTQQEDSAVYLCASSYYGDRGNYGYTFGSGTRLTVV.

V and J are TRBV6-5 and TRBJ1-1; possible D gene TRBD1, 5 bases. The CDR3 totals 14 residues. Germline values: CDR1 MNHEY, CDR2 SVGAGI. Trimming shortened V by 7 bases and J by 1 base, and 13 bases separated the two germline ends. In nucleotides, the CDR3 is TGTGCCAGCATCGGTGGGGCAGCGAACACTGAAGCTTTCTTT. Protein sequence: CASIGGAANTEAFF.

In the case of this clone: The junction departs from the called germline gene at one end, perhaps through a read error. The chain joins TRBV14 to TRBJ1-1; D is ambiguous. The V gene's germline CDR1 is SGHDN and CDR2 FVKESK. The CDR3 contains 18 residues. In DNA form, the CDR3 reads TGTGCCAGCAACCAAGAAGAGGGTTTCGGCAGGATGAACACTGAAGCTTTCTTT. Translation: CASNQEEGFGRMNTEAFF.

This clone is a singleton in its sample. This chain joins TRBV5-1 and TRBJ1-2, with 7 positions matching TRBD1. Trimming at V came to 4 bases and at J to 8 bases, leaving 14 bases not matched to a gene. CDR1 and CDR2 from the germline V gene are SGHRS and YFSETQ. This CDR3 is built from 15 residues. The CDR3 nucleotides are TGCGCCAGCAGCGACGGGACAGCCTTAATGAGCGGCTACACCTTC. The encoded protein is CASSDGTALMSGYTF.

The chain uses TRBV6-5 and TRBJ1-2, with D uncertain. Trimming removed 0 bases from V and 8 bases from J, with 13 bases in between. Looked up from germline, CDR1 is MNHEY and CDR2 is SVGAGI. This CDR3 contains 14 residues. The CDR3 sequence: CASSYSGIREGYTF. The DNA for the CDR3 is TGTGCCAGCAGTTACTCGGGCATCCGGGAGGGCTACACCTTC.

This CDR3 reads CASSPHQTGANTGELFF. The CDR3 bases are TGTGCCAGCAGCCCCCATCAGACAGGGGCGAACACCGGGGAGCTGTTTTTT. The genes are TRBV7-3 and TRBJ2-2, with TRBD1 matching over 8 bases. This CDR3 contains 17 residues. CDR1 SGHTA and CDR2 FQGTGA come from the germline V gene. With V trimmed by 5 bases and J by 0 bases, 8 bases remained unmatched.

Only a few counts were recorded for this clone. The gene calls are TRBV3-1 (or the pseudogene TRBV3-2) and TRBJ1-2; D is possibly TRBD1 (5 bases). The V end lost 4 bases, the J end lost 3 bases, and 18 bases lay between the germline ends. This CDR3 is built from 16 residues. Germline V lookup: CDR1 LGHDT, CDR2 YNNKEL (reference sequence). CDR3: CASSPRGTYTDYGYTF. The CDR3, as DNA: TGTGCCAGCAGCCCCCGCGGGACCTATACCGACTATGGCTACACCTTC.

This sequence joins TRBV5-1 and TRBJ2-5; TRBD2 matches at 10 bases. The ends lost 0 bases at V and 5 bases at J; junction bases unmatched: 7. The CDR3 sequence is 16 residues long. Per the germline V gene, CDR1 is SGHRS and CDR2 is YFSETQ. CDR3 coding DNA: TGCGCCAGCAGCTTGGGCAGCGGGGGGGCGGCGGAGACCCAGTACTTC. Protein: CASSLGSGGAAETQYF.

This clone was counted once. The chain employs TRBV10-3 and TRBJ1-6, with 9 bases aligning to TRBD1. The germline V gene has CDR1 ENHRY and CDR2 SYGVKD. Trimming at V came to 6 bases and at J to 6 bases, leaving 6 bases not matched to a gene. This CDR3 region has 15 residues. The chain's CDR3 is CAISPDRGSNSPLHF. The DNA for the CDR3 is TGTGCCATCAGCCCCGACAGGGGGTCTAATTCACCCCTCCACTTT.

Written as DNA, the CDR3 is TGTGCCAGTAGTATTCCGCAGGCAGTGGGCACTGAAGCTTTCTTT. As protein: CASSIPQAVGTEAFF. The gene calls are TRBV19 and TRBJ1-1; D ambiguous. CDR1 and CDR2 (germline): LNHDA, SQIVND (reference sequence). V shed 3 bases and J shed 4 bases, with 15 bases lying between them. The CDR3 spans 15 residues.

The rearrangement links TRBV5-1 to TRBJ2-2; a weak D match, TRBD1 (6 bases). The CDR3 runs 15 residues. Trimming removed 4 bases at V and 2 bases at J, with 12 bases between. The germline V gene encodes CDR1 SGHRS and CDR2 YFSETQ. This CDR3 is CASSQDRRNTGELFF. Written as DNA, the CDR3 is TGCGCCAGCAGCCAGGACAGACGAAACACCGGGGAGCTGTTTTTT.

In this sample, this clone turned up a few times. The chain recombines TRBV12-3 or TRBV12-4 with TRBJ2-2; tentative D call: TRBD1 (6 bases). The CDR3 extends over 13 amino acids. Trimming stripped 6 bases from V and 5 bases from J, with 10 bases between. The CDR3 here is CASSWTETGELFF. CDR3 coding DNA: TGTGCCAGCAGCTGGACAGAGACCGGGGAGCTGTTTTTT.

J is TRBJ2-2 and V is TRBV6-5; TRBD1 agrees at 7 bases. The CDR3 has 15 residues. Germline CDR1 reads MNHEY; CDR2 reads SVGAGI. V dropped 6 bases and J dropped 4; count of bases not matched to a gene: 8. CDR3 sequence (DNA): TGTGCCAGCAGGTCTACACAGGGGACCACCGGGGAGCTGTTTTTT. This encodes CASRSTQGTTGELFF.

The chain couples TRBV19 to TRBJ2-5; 8 bases are a match to TRBD1. The CDR3 has 14 residues. V was pared by 4 bases and J by 2 bases, with 3 bases of the junction left unmatched. CDR1 is LNHDA and CDR2 is SQIVND in the germline V gene (reference sequence). CDR3 DNA: TGTGCCAGTAGTAAAGGACAGGGACAAGAGACCCAGTACTTC. Amino acids: CASSKGQGQETQYF. The full variable domain, with the rest looked up from reference TRBV19 and TRBJ2-5, is DGGITQSPKYLFRKEGQNVTLSCEQNLNHDAMYWYRQDPGQGLRLIYYSQIVNDFQKGDIAEGYSVSREKKESFPLTVTSAQKNPTAFYLCASSKGQGQETQYFGPGTRLLVL.

The chain joins TRBV19 to TRBJ1-5; D is unclear. The CDR3 has 13 residues. In germline, CDR1 is LNHDA, CDR2 SQIVND (reference sequence). The V and J ends lost 9 bases and 2 bases respectively, with 11 bases between them. The CDR3 reads CASKTSGNQPQHF. The DNA for the CDR3 is TGTGCCAGCAAAACCAGTGGCAATCAGCCCCAGCATTTT.

The chain carries TRBV28 and TRBJ1-2; 8 bases agree with TRBD1. V shed 2 bases, J shed 4 bases, and the junction held 3 bases outside the gene matches. Looked up from germline, CDR1 is MDHEN and CDR2 is SYDVKM. This CDR3 contains 14 residues. In DNA form, the CDR3 reads TGTGCCAGCAGTTTAGCACAGGGGGTCTATGGCTACACCTTC. It codes for CASSLAQGVYGYTF.

The chain links TRBV3-1 (or the pseudogene TRBV3-2) to TRBJ1-4; TRBD1 might be the D (6 bases). The CDR3 runs to 17 residues. Trimming removed 4 bases at V and 4 bases at J, with 19 bases between. The germline V gene has CDR1 LGHDT and CDR2 YNNKEL (reference sequence). CDR3 sequence reads: CASSPSSPTGFNEKLFF. CDR3 bases: TGTGCCAGCAGCCCTTCAAGCCCCACAGGGTTTAATGAAAAACTGTTTTTT.

V is TRBV9 and J is TRBJ1-6; TRBD1 is a possible D gene (5 bases). The CDR3 totals 16 residues. Germline assignment: CDR1 SGDLS and CDR2 YYNGEE. With 2 bases removed from V and 7 bases from J, the gap between germline ends came to 16 bases. The CDR3 bases are TGTGCCAGCAGCGTGGACCCGGGGGTGGGCAATTCACCCCTCCACTTT. It yields the protein CASSVDPGVGNSPLHF.

This chain joins TRBV28 and TRBJ1-4; maybe TRBD1 (6 bases). This CDR3 region has 15 residues. CDR1 and CDR2 from the germline V gene are MDHEN and SYDVKM. Trimming shortened V by 6 bases and J by 5 bases, and 16 bases separated the two germline ends. The chain's CDR3 is CASRPQDRKNEKLFF. CDR3 coding DNA: TGTGCCAGCAGACCCCAGGACAGAAAAAATGAAAAACTGTTTTTT.